This T cell receptor beta chain was sequenced for a study of T cell repertoires in cytomegalovirus infection. Across the study: Shared public TCR beta signatures pointed to both CMV infection and a matching HLA type.

Findings and limits, study-wide: The study found HLA-C-restricted CMV-specific TCR beta clonotypes dominating the ex vivo response.

This clonotype was picked up many times. The antigen is unknown. TCRdb itself ran the reads through MiXCR, one entry per CDR3 protein. Of hundreds of thousands of distinct CDR3 sequences in the sample, 9.5% were seen once. The TCR sequence derives from a human donor in good health (CMV status not recorded). Some clones in this sample may be carry-over from other donors' samples. The sample consisted of PBMCs.

CDR3 nucleotides: TGTGCCAGCAGGCCGGGACAGGGTAGCCCCTCATATGGCTACACCTTC. Encoded protein: CASRPGQGSPSYGYTF. The chain has TRBV12-3 or TRBV12-4 and TRBJ1-2; 9 nucleotides align to TRBD1. The CDR3 has 16 residues. V trimming: 6 bases; J trimming: 5 bases; junction bases outside the gene matches: 13.